This TCR beta chain is drawn from a study of T cell responses to AZD1222 COVID-19 vaccine (dated by TCRdb to the early 2020s). Looking at the study overall: Because spike-specific TCR depth and breadth did not differ between the two schedules, AZD1222 recipients who got a second dose at roughly 4 weeks were pooled with those who got a second dose at roughly 12 weeks. A total of just over 230 trial participants underwent TCR sequencing, of whom around 200 received two doses of AZD1222 and some 25 received two doses of the MenACWY control vaccine. Trial participants were enrolled by age into 18-55, 56-69 and 70-plus year subgroups, with roughly 160, 29 and 62 TCR-sequenced participants respectively. The investigation overall reported the following: Because no day 14 peak-response samples were available, repertoires were characterized only after the peak T cell response. Nearly half of unique spike-specific TCRs reportedly recognized epitopes outside regions mutated in the B.1.351 and B.1.1.7 variants. In the small 56-69-year group, the increase in depth fell short of significance, most likely because of low power. Only five to seven AZD1222 recipients were SARS-CoV-2 seropositive at baseline, limiting conclusions about previously exposed vaccinees. Participants were mostly white British, with more females than males. The authors suggested clonal diversity may have been underestimated. After two AZD1222 doses, both the breadth and the depth of spike-specific TCRs were significantly higher than at day 0 and than in MenACWY recipients. Vaccine-associated CD4 TCRs spanned the whole spike protein, with dominant responses in regions 160-218 and 743-854.

As concerns this clone: Its antigen remains undetermined. Base qualities are not provided; no much larger clone lies one nucleotide away.

CDR1 and CDR2 were assigned from the germline V gene as SGHAT and FQNNGV. V ends up 5 bases short and J 6 bases short, with an unmatched junction base count of 11. The CDR3 runs 15 amino acids, cysteine and phenylalanine included. Of the read, only the CDR3 DNA is kept; its 45 bases are in frame from base 1. The CDR3 regions of human TCRbeta chains were analyzed by immunosequencing. As for the original processing: TCRs in the repertoires were matched against a reference library of SARS-CoV-2-specific TCRs that had been generated with the MIRA antigen-specificity platform. Breadth meant the fraction of unique TCRs that were SARS-CoV-2-associated, whereas depth meant the fraction of total T cells that were SARS-CoV-2-associated. Each spike-specific TCR was assigned to its reactive spike region and to a CD4 or CD8 class using the MIRA data. Log10-transformed breadth and depth values were compared by one-way ANOVA with Sidak's multiple comparisons tests. What TCRdb holds here is the immuneACCESS table cut down to in-frame rearrangements. Part of the clones is not present; checked against another copy, under half of the missing clones reflect an unresolved V gene, and the others are unexplained. V and J calls and clone size follow that table, whereas D and trimming were derived from the DNA. Recorded for this sample are 200,000 or so clones; 80% to 95% of them occurred a single time. The ten largest clones capture more than 9% of the sample.

The sample's time point label is to be understood as: baseline before first vaccination. Vaccinee samples were obtained from the UK trials COV001 and COV002, which included a single-blind randomized controlled phase 2/3 trial of AZD1222 (ChAdOx1 nCoV-19) in healthy adults. Trial participant PBMC samples were collected at day 0 and day 28 after the second dose for TCRbeta chain sequencing. This material consisted of peripheral blood, taken on day 0 of AZD1222 vaccination. This receptor chain uses TRBV11-2 and TRBJ2-7; a stretch of 9 junction bases matches TRBD1. This TCR derives from an adult in good health. The CDR3 is CASSPSGTGSGEQYF. The nucleotides read TGTGCCAGCAGCCCAAGTGGGACAGGGTCTGGCGAGCAGTACTTC.